These 20 T cell receptor beta chains originate from one sample sequenced in a study of shared clonotypes between healthy human individuals. Only in-frame clones appear in the TCRdb table, and some are missing; sequencing was by immunoSEQ multiplex PCR. Of millions of clones in the sample, 85% to 95% were seen once. The sequenced sample consisted of naive CD4+ T cells sorted from blood. Indicated subset: CD45RA+ positively selected. These receptors came from a man aged 18 to 30 in good health.

This clone has just a few counts. J is TRBJ2-2 and V is TRBV7-6, with D unresolved. Germline V gene sequence: CDR1 SGHVS, CDR2 FNYEAQ. Trimming stripped 5 bases from V and 1 base from J, with 8 bases between. There are 14 residues in the CDR3. CDR3 residues: CASSSFQNTGELFF. The DNA for the CDR3 is TGTGCCAGCAGCAGCTTCCAGAACACCGGGGAGCTGTTTTTT.

The rearrangement joins TRBV14 to TRBJ1-2, with D tentatively TRBD1 (6 bases). The germline gives CDR1 SGHDN, CDR2 FVKESK. This CDR3 region has 14 residues. The V and J ends lost 0 bases and 2 bases respectively, with 7 bases between them. CDR3: CASSQDRGNYGYTF. The CDR3 DNA reads as TGTGCCAGCAGCCAAGACAGGGGCAACTATGGCTACACCTTC.

The chain combines TRBV10-3 with TRBJ2-3; 8 positions agree with TRBD2. CDR3 length: 15 amino acids. The germline V gene has CDR1 ENHRY and CDR2 SYGVKD. J was trimmed by 1 base and V by 6 bases; bases with no gene match: 6. Written as DNA, the CDR3 is TGTGCCATCAGCCGGGAGGGGGGGCGCACAGATACGCAGTATTTT. Its protein is CAISREGGRTDTQYF.

The sample holds one count of this clone. The same CDR3 is also encoded by other DNA sequences in this sample. This chain joins TRBV15 and TRBJ2-7; D is possibly TRBD1 (6 bases). CDR1 is LNHNV, CDR2 YYDKDF, per germline (reference sequence). Trimming stripped 0 bases from V and 1 base from J, with 7 bases between. CDR3 length: 14 amino acids. The CDR3 protein is CATSREGGSYEQYF. The DNA for the CDR3 is TGTGCCACCAGCAGAGAAGGGGGATCCTACGAGCAGTACTTC.

The chain employs TRBV5-1 and TRBJ1-5, with unresolved D. V lost 0 bases, J lost 4 bases, and 11 bases lay in between. The germline V gene encodes CDR1 SGHRS and CDR2 YFSETQ. The CDR3 has 15 residues. The CDR3 is CASSLGTYGNQPQHF. The DNA for the CDR3 is TGCGCCAGCAGCTTGGGGACGTATGGAAATCAGCCCCAGCATTTT.

This CDR3 reads CSVAASYTPPWGLLMDEQYF. CDR3 bases: TGCAGCGTTGCAGCCTCCTATACTCCCCCCTGGGGGCTGTTAATGGACGAGCAGTACTTC. This chain connects TRBV29-1 to TRBJ2-7; TRBD1 is a possible D gene (6 bases). Germline assignment: CDR1 SQVTM and CDR2 ANQGSEA. This CDR3 region has 20 residues. Between the trimmed V and J ends, which lost 4 bases and 5 bases, there was a span of 36 bases.

The chain has TRBV6-4 and TRBJ2-2; 9 nucleotides agree with TRBD2. The J segment lost 2 bases and the V segment lost 4 bases, leaving 5 bases of the junction unmatched. Germline assignment: CDR1 MRHNA and CDR2 SNTAGT. There are 16 residues in the CDR3. The CDR3 is CASSAAGGDNTGELFF. CDR3 in DNA: TGTGCCAGCAGTGCAGCGGGGGGCGACAACACCGGGGAGCTGTTTTTT.

This sequence joins TRBV9 and TRBJ2-1, with a weak D call TRBD1 (5 bases). The CDR3 covers 15 residues. CDR1 is SGDLS, CDR2 YYNGEE, per germline. V lost 4 bases and J 5 bases, leaving 16 bases between the germline ends. The CDR3 bases are TGTGCCAGCAGCCCTTGGGGCACGGTCGACAATGAGCAGTTCTTC. Protein sequence: CASSPWGTVDNEQFF.

This clone was counted once. This sample includes further DNA sequences coding for the same CDR3. The chain is built from TRBV18 and TRBJ1-1, with no clear D. Germline V CDR1 and CDR2: KGHSH, LQKENI. V was cut by 2 bases and J by 1 base, with 5 bases left in between. The CDR3 totals 13 residues. The CDR3 here is CASSPGRNTEAFF. CDR3 nucleotide sequence: TGTGCCAGCTCACCAGGACGGAACACTGAAGCTTTCTTT.

The V and J genes are TRBV11-3 and TRBJ2-2, with a tentative D call TRBD1 (6 bases). V was shortened by 4 bases and J by 3 bases, with 12 bases between the two germline ends. Germline V gene data show CDR1 as SGHNT and CDR2 as YENEEA. The CDR3 extends over 15 amino acids. CDR3 DNA: TGTGCCAGCAGCTCACAGGGTTTCGACACCGGGGAGCTGTTTTTT. This gives the protein CASSSQGFDTGELFF.

The rearrangement uses TRBV29-1 and TRBJ1-1; D gene unclear. CDR1 SQVTM and CDR2 ANQGSEA come from the germline V gene. V was shortened by 4 bases and J by 5 bases, with 17 bases between the two germline ends. The CDR3 loop spans 14 amino acids. Written as DNA, the CDR3 is TGCAGCGTTGTAAAGGGAGGCTTTGGGACTGAAGCTTTCTTT. Translation gives CSVVKGGFGTEAFF.

V gene TRBV6-5 combines with J gene TRBJ1-2; tentatively, D is TRBD1 (5 bases). CDR1 and CDR2 (germline): MNHEY, SVGAGI. This CDR3 contains 15 residues. V lost 2 bases, J lost 7 bases, and 17 bases lay in between. CDR3 in DNA: TGTGCCAGCAGTTACGGGGCAGGGAGGGGTAGTGGCTACACCTTC. Amino acids: CASSYGAGRGSGYTF.

In DNA, the CDR3 is TGCGCCAGCAGCTTGGGACCTTATAGCAATCAGCCCCAGCATTTT. Residues: CASSLGPYSNQPQHF. This rearrangement joins TRBV5-1 to TRBJ1-5; the D is unclear. Trimming took 0 bases from V and 0 from J, leaving 7 bases between them. The length of the CDR3 is 15 residues. The germline gives CDR1 SGHRS, CDR2 YFSETQ.

The rearrangement joins TRBV5-1 to TRBJ1-1; no clear D gene. The germline V gene has CDR1 SGHRS and CDR2 YFSETQ. The V end lost 0 bases, the J end lost 1 base, and 10 bases lay between the germline ends. CDR3 length equals 15 residues. The CDR3: CASSLAGSQNTEAFF. The CDR3 DNA follows: TGCGCCAGCAGCTTGGCCGGCAGCCAGAACACTGAAGCTTTCTTT.

The chain links TRBV12-5 to TRBJ2-7; 9 bases line up with TRBD2. J gave up 6 bases and V 0 bases, and 12 bases lay outside the gene matches. The CDR3 extends over 17 amino acids. CDR1 LGHNT and CDR2 FRNRAP come from the germline V gene. The CDR3 DNA reads TGTGCTAGTGGTTTGGTATGGGGGTTAGCGGGAGATTCCGAGCAGTACTTC. Its protein is CASGLVWGLAGDSEQYF.

V is TRBV12-5 and J is TRBJ1-5; maybe TRBD1 (5 bases). V was shortened by 1 base and J by 1 base, with 8 bases between the two germline ends. CDR3 length: 15 amino acids. CDR1 and CDR2 from the germline V gene are LGHNT and FRNRAP. The CDR3 protein is CASGLGRDSNQPQHF. As DNA, the CDR3 is TGTGCTAGTGGTTTGGGCCGGGACAGCAATCAGCCCCAGCATTTT.

The V call is TRBV2, the J call TRBJ2-2, with a tentative D call TRBD1 (6 bases). The CDR3 contains 15 residues. With 6 bases removed from V and 1 base from J, the gap between germline ends came to 12 bases. CDR1 and CDR2 (germline): SNHLY, FYNNEI. The CDR3 region has the DNA TGTGCCAGCAGGCATCCGGGACAGAACACCGGGGAGCTGTTTTTT. This codes for CASRHPGQNTGELFF.

The chain employs TRBV2 and TRBJ1-6; 9 bases match TRBD1. The CDR3 contains 14 residues. Looked up from germline, CDR1 is SNHLY and CDR2 is FYNNEI. The J segment lost 7 bases and the V segment lost 8 bases, leaving 6 bases of the junction unmatched. The CDR3 DNA reads as TGTGCCAGCGATAGGACAGGGGACAATTCACCCCTCCACTTT. It specifies CASDRTGDNSPLHF. Supplemented by reference TRBV2 and TRBJ1-6, the full variable domain reads EPEVTQTPSHQVTQMGQEVILRCVPISNHLYFYWYRQILGQKVEFLVSFYNNEISEKSEIFDDQFSVERPDGSNFTLKIRSTKLEDSAMYFCASDRTGDNSPLHFGNGTRLTVT.

The gene calls are TRBV5-4 and TRBJ1-1; D remains ambiguous. The CDR3 is 12 residues long. The V and J ends lost 4 bases and 4 bases respectively, with 8 bases between them. Per the germline V gene, CDR1 is SGHNT and CDR2 is YYREEE (reference sequence). The CDR3 DNA reads TGTGCCAGCAGCCGCCAGAGCACTGAAGCTTTCTTT. The encoded protein is CASSRQSTEAFF.

Note on this clone: Being one base from a much bigger clone, this may be a read error. The V and J genes are TRBV18 and TRBJ1-1; no definite D call. This CDR3 comprises 15 residues. The germline V gene has CDR1 KGHSH and CDR2 LQKENI. CDR3 in DNA: TGTGCCAGCTCACCACCAAACCACATGAACACTGAAACTTTCTTT. Translated, it gives CASSPPNHMNTETFF.